This TCR beta chain stems from a study of cytomegalovirus exposure and HLA in healthy donors (dated by TCRdb to the late 2010s). For context, the study as a whole: In an earlier analysis of roughly 590 of the donors, around 300 Gb of sequence data and 95 million to 130 million unique TCR beta sequences from roughly 180 million T cells were reported. An early release covering roughly 640 HLA-typed donors comprised roughly 300 gigabases of sequencing data and around 80 million unique TCR sequences. Of the roughly 390 genotyped donors, 81% were placed in the genetic ancestry cluster associated with self-reported Caucasian donors. The study aimed to test whether cataloging public T cell receptors could reveal signatures of past pathogen exposure. The T cell repertoires of around 670 subjects were profiled by immunosequencing and related to cytomegalovirus serostatus. Along with the approximately 650-subject first cohort, a separate validation cohort of about 110 different subjects was used. To predict cytomegalovirus infection status, the study brought together high-throughput TCR immunosequencing, statistical association of individual TCRs with disease status, and machine learning. A later analysis re-examined previously published TCR beta repertoires from 600 to 700 donors and added high-resolution HLA genotyping to investigate patterns of TCR occurrence. The later analysis used no new phenotypic data to find candidate immune exposures, relying instead on TCR beta sequences and their occurrence across donors. An earlier analysis of around 580 of the donors used high-throughput TCR beta sequencing to judge whether each TCR beta V gene segment behaved as functional or pseudogenic. Donor age, sex, ethnicity and CMV serostatus were collected together with the repertoire data. In a later genetic analysis, genome-wide SNP genotypes for 398 of the 666 donors were used, and that subset was treated as a discovery cohort. Every discovery cohort repertoire had been produced on one sequencing platform. Both class I and class II loci were covered by HLA typing, at four-digit resolution. The number of typed donors differed by locus: roughly 620-630 for A, B, C, DRB1 and DQB1; roughly 510 for DQA1; approximately 610 for DPA1; and around 470 for DPB1. Four or five DR-DQ haplotypes were handled as single units for association and clustering because linkage in the cohort was strong. Across 300 to 500 genotyped donors of the cohort, an average of approximately 240,000 unique TCR beta nucleotide sequences per donor were sequenced, and 15% to 20% of those sequences were non-productive.

General study outcomes and caveats: It was suggested by the authors that the approach could potentially be generalized to other disease states and immunological phenotypes. About 15 rarely observed V segments, including chromosome 9 orphons, were excluded from the earlier analysis of about 610 of the donors because counts were too low. Assigning TCR associations to individual alleles was difficult when HLA alleles, especially DR and DQ, strongly co-occurred. Most TCR sequences were seen in very few donors, while some public TCRs were found in many individuals. A few of the identified cytomegalovirus-associated TCR beta chains were confirmed in vitro to be specific for cytomegalovirus antigens. Because HLA typing was missing for some donors at each locus, association tests included only the typed subset. A later analysis found that TCR association rates varied across HLA loci, with DRB1 alleles showing the most associated TCRs and HLA-C alleles the fewest. The cohort was sequenced for TCR beta chains only, and without alpha or paired-chain data the features that could be detected were limited. A further reported finding was that TCR beta sequences accurately predicted the HLA-A and HLA-B alleles for most subjects in the first cohort. A cluster of highly shared sequence variants was judged likely to be a technical artifact of the sequencing pipeline. The classifier was reported to diagnose cytomegalovirus status with high specificity and sensitivity in both the original and validation cohorts. The 87-base-pair reads could not distinguish some IMGT-functional V segments, including TRBV6-2 and TRBV6-3, so those segments were excluded. An association between a missense DCLRE1C variant and V-gene and J-gene trimming of TCR beta chains was found in a later genetic analysis and replicated in an independent cohort. Correlated functional status among segregating V segments might be attributable to linkage disequilibrium, but an unknown experimental factor could not be ruled out. A later analysis reported that several top co-occurrence clusters appeared linked to parvovirus B19, influenza, CMV and Epstein-Barr virus. For the cohort, immune exposure information was limited to CMV serostatus. A later genetic analysis reported fewer N-insertions in productive TCRs among donors in an Asian-associated ancestry cluster than the roughly 700-donor mean. Presence/absence analyses assumed roughly uniform sequencing depth across donors, an assumption that may not hold. Specific HLA alleles were associated with more than 15,000 TCR beta sequences at a false discovery rate of 0.05 in a later analysis. An earlier analysis of some 590 of the donors showed that most TCR beta V segments appeared in productive rearrangements either about 87% or about 30% of the time, which broadly matched IMGT annotations. In a later analysis, HLA-associated TCR beta chains showed more clonal expansion and lower generation probabilities than non-associated chains that were equally common. The study gave a list of 150 to 200 TCR beta chains associated with cytomegalovirus. In a later analysis, most CMV-associated TCR beta chains were found to appear HLA-restricted, with HLA associations seemingly driven largely by CMV exposure.

This clone was recorded a few times. It has no known antigen specificity. There are no base qualities to consult, and no much larger clone falls within one base. The cohort comprised 550 to 700 healthy bone marrow donors. Cohort members were all nominally healthy when sampled, although unrecorded immune exposures were likely present. The donor tested CMV seropositive and was one of the 289 seropositive cohort members. A peripheral blood sample was provided by each donor, and peripheral blood mononuclear cells were used for TCR beta sequencing. The Qiagen DNeasy Blood Extraction Kit was used to extract genomic DNA from the blood cell samples. The germline V gene yields MNHNS for CDR1 and SASEGT for CDR2. The cysteine opens and the phenylalanine closes a CDR3 of 15 amino acids. Only the CDR3 DNA stays, 45 bases, in frame from base 1. At the junction V is shortened by 4 bases and J by 7 bases; bases outside the gene matches: 11.

Receptor libraries were prepared by the immunoSEQ multiplex PCR assay. For the multiplex PCR, a mixture combining 60 forward primers for TCR Vbeta segments and 13 reverse primers for TCR Jbeta segments was used. The CDR3 region of rearranged TCR beta genes was amplified from genomic DNA with a multiplex PCR assay. On the Illumina HiSeq System, the amplified TCR beta libraries were sequenced as 87-base-pair reads. Per the authors' processing: A later analysis tallied around 80 million unique TCR beta chains across the 640 or so repertoires, and approximately 12 million of those chains were shared by two or more donors. Raw reads were error-corrected and collapsed into unique sequences by a nearest-neighbor algorithm in which closely related sequences were merged to remove PCR and sequencing errors. V, D and J gene segments were assigned by aligning CDR3 sequences to IMGT reference sequences. For a sequence to be retained, a match of at least six nucleotides to both a V gene segment and a J gene segment was required. Rearrangements were called productive when the CDR3 lacked stop codons and stayed in frame with V and J; all others were non-productive. Following IMGT convention, CDR3 was defined as the stretch from the second conserved V-encoded cysteine to the conserved J-encoded phenylalanine. The earlier analysis of some 550 of the donors excluded any sequence lacking an unambiguous match to a single V gene segment. An earlier analysis of 587 of the donors called V segments functional above 56.7% productive rearrangements and segregating when the between-donor standard deviation exceeded 5%. A statistical classification framework was built to diagnose cytomegalovirus status from the catalog of TCR beta chain sequences. In a later analysis, TCR nucleotide sequences were compared against IMGT/GENE-DB human TR gene sequences so that V and J genes could be assigned. In a later analysis, CDR3 sequences and most-parsimonious VDJ recombination scenarios were assigned using the TCRdist pipeline. In a later analysis, each TCR beta chain was defined by its CDR3 amino acid sequence together with its V-gene family, and reads lacking a unique V-gene family were excluded. As a way to deal with suspected cross-contamination and a sequencing artifact, a later analysis dropped hundreds of nucleotide sequences that were highly shared and had low generation probability. In a later analysis, a clonal expansion index for each public chain was calculated from normalized within-repertoire ranks of inferred template counts. In a later analysis, generation probabilities were computed with a VDJ recombination model fitted to out-of-frame rearrangements, and the resulting probabilities were checked against IGoR. A later analysis scored TCR-TCR, TCR-HLA and TCR-CMV co-occurrence with hypergeometric tests, applying a repertoire-size bias correction to TCR pairs. To estimate false discovery rates, a later analysis permuted the HLA or CMV assignments 20 times. In a later analysis, co-occurring TCRs were grouped using DBSCAN, and TCRdist sequence similarity was added for clustering within HLA-allele-positive subsets. For co-occurrence clustering, repertoires with fewer than 30,000 or more than 120,000 public chains were excluded, along with four to six repertoires with anomalous nucleotide sharing. TCRdb obtained this table from immuneACCESS and retained in-frame rearrangements with V and J assigned. These tables miss some clones; where compared with another copy, unresolved V genes account for less than half of the shortfall, and the remainder is unexplained. V and J calls and clone size are copied from that table; D and trimming were computed from the DNA. The sample records about 59,000 clones, 65% to 80% of which are singletons. Approximately 6.3% of the sample belongs to the ten largest clones.

This clonotype was sampled from a man aged 30-40 years in good health and CMV-seropositive. The rearranged chain carries TRBV6-1 and TRBJ2-7, with 9 bases in between that match TRBD1. Sequencing was done on a sample of PBMCs. The nucleotide sequence is given as TGTGCCAGCAGTGCAACCGGGACAGGGAGGTGGGAGCAGTACTTC. Its translation is CASSATGTGRWEQYF.